Only a few counts were recorded for the clone carrying this TCR beta chain. The data belong to a study of T-cell memory formation after mild COVID-19. TCRdb recomputed calls from the 5' RACE reads with MiXCR, one row per CDR3 protein. The sample lists about 560,000 distinct CDR3 sequences, about 20% occurring once. Germline CDR1 reads SGHRS; CDR2 reads YFSETQ. V lost 7 bases and J lost 10, with 18 bases in between. The CDR3 contains 14 residues. J is TRBJ1-6 and V is TRBV5-1; D ambiguous. The sequenced material came from PBMCs or a T cell subset sorted from them (not recorded which). This receptor was taken from an adult woman who had mild COVID-19 (a few samples of this study predate the infection). Cell type and time point are not known. CDR3 in DNA: TGCGCCAGCTCGGCGGAGGTGAAAGAATCACCCCTCCACTTT. Its translation: CASSAEVKESPLHF.